These T cell receptor beta chains were read from a single sample in a study of blood T cell repertoires in COVID-19. Produced via immunoSEQ multiplex PCR; TCRdb's table is partial and in-frame only. The sample carries roughly 250,000 clones, 75% to 95% recorded once. The source material was peripheral blood. Receptor source: a person aged 18-30 years with COVID-19, enrolled during active disease. CDR3s include the opening cysteine and the closing phenylalanine or tryptophan. Each record gives: V gene, clone size, J gene, D gene, CDR3 protein, CDR3 DNA. The D gene is left open where the match is weak. Size is stated for part of the rows, as once, few or many counts, or as a class when the clone is expanded.

V gene: TRBV21-1
clone size: .
J gene: TRBJ1-3
D gene: .
CDR3 protein: CASNETGSSGNTIYF
CDR3 DNA: TGTGCCAGCAACGAGACAGGAAGCTCTGGAAACACCATATATTTT

V gene: TRBV6-5
clone size: once
J gene: TRBJ2-7
D gene: .
CDR3 protein: CASSYSPDWEQYF
CDR3 DNA: TGTGCCAGCAGTTACTCGCCGGACTGGGAGCAGTACTTC

V gene: TRBV5-6
clone size: .
J gene: TRBJ2-1
D gene: .
CDR3 protein: CASTRQDYNEQFF
CDR3 DNA: TGTGCCAGTACCAGGCAGGATTACAATGAGCAGTTCTTC

V gene: TRBV6-6
clone size: .
J gene: TRBJ1-1
D gene: .
CDR3 protein: CASSYTNPTGGTEAFF
CDR3 DNA: TGTGCCAGCAGTTACACAAATCCTACGGGAGGGACTGAAGCTTTCTTT

V gene: TRBV10-3
clone size: .
J gene: TRBJ1-1
D gene: TRBD1
CDR3 protein: CAISGTGSRLTSTEAFF
CDR3 DNA: TGTGCCATCAGTGGGACAGGGTCCCGCCTTACCAGCACTGAAGCTTTCTTT

V gene: TRBV28
clone size: .
J gene: TRBJ2-1
D gene: .
CDR3 protein: CASSTTSGGGPKVVRNEQFF
CDR3 DNA: TGTGCCAGCAGTACTACTAGTGGCGGGGGCCCAAAGGTAGTTCGCAATGAGCAGTTCTTC

V gene: TRBV9
clone size: .
J gene: TRBJ1-1
D gene: TRBD1
CDR3 protein: CASSITGTANTEAFF
CDR3 DNA: TGTGCCAGCAGCATAACCGGGACAGCGAACACTGAAGCTTTCTTT

V gene: TRBV6-5
clone size: .
J gene: TRBJ2-7
D gene: .
CDR3 protein: CASMEDVLMTYEQYF
CDR3 DNA: TGTGCCAGCATGGAGGACGTATTAATGACCTACGAGCAGTACTTC

V gene: TRBV7-7
clone size: .
J gene: TRBJ1-2
D gene: .
CDR3 protein: CASSLGPPDYGYTF
CDR3 DNA: TGTGCTAGCAGCTTAGGGCCCCCAGACTATGGCTACACCTTC

V gene: TRBV5-1
clone size: .
J gene: TRBJ2-1
D gene: TRBD2
CDR3 protein: CASSSRTSGIEQFF
CDR3 DNA: TGCGCCAGCAGCTCAAGGACTAGCGGTATTGAGCAGTTCTTC

V gene: TRBV6-5
clone size: .
J gene: TRBJ2-2
D gene: .
CDR3 protein: CASSYRYSGELFF
CDR3 DNA: TGTGCCAGCAGTTACCGATATAGCGGGGAGCTGTTTTTT

V gene: TRBV7-9
clone size: .
J gene: TRBJ2-3
D gene: .
CDR3 protein: CASSQAEPFTDTQYF
CDR3 DNA: TGTGCCAGCAGTCAAGCGGAGCCTTTCACAGATACGCAGTATTTT

V gene: TRBV28
clone size: .
J gene: TRBJ1-5
D gene: .
CDR3 protein: CASSFSRQLGRNQPQHF
CDR3 DNA: TGTGCCAGCAGTTTTAGCCGACAGCTCGGGCGAAATCAGCCCCAGCATTTT

V gene: TRBV27
clone size: .
J gene: TRBJ2-5
D gene: TRBD2
CDR3 protein: CASMGGSFGRGETQYF
CDR3 DNA: TGTGCCAGCATGGGCGGGAGCTTCGGGCGAGGAGAGACCCAGTACTTC

V gene: TRBV6-4
clone size: few
J gene: TRBJ2-5
D gene: TRBD1
CDR3 protein: CASSPGQDGETQYF
CDR3 DNA: TGTGCCAGCAGTCCAGGACAGGACGGAGAGACCCAGTACTTC

V gene: TRBV5-4
clone size: .
J gene: TRBJ2-1
D gene: TRBD2
CDR3 protein: CASSSGLDNNEQFF
CDR3 DNA: TGTGCCAGCAGCTCGGGACTAGACAACAATGAGCAGTTCTTC

V gene: TRBV5-1
clone size: .
J gene: TRBJ1-2
D gene: .
CDR3 protein: CASSLQGENYGYTF
CDR3 DNA: TGCGCCAGCAGCTTGCAGGGCGAGAACTATGGCTACACCTTC

V gene: TRBV11-2
clone size: .
J gene: TRBJ2-5
D gene: .
CDR3 protein: CASSLYYGKQETQYF
CDR3 DNA: TGTGCCAGCAGCTTATATTACGGGAAACAAGAGACCCAGTACTTC

V gene: TRBV14
clone size: .
J gene: TRBJ2-1
D gene: TRBD2
CDR3 protein: CASSLAGGPKVEQFF
CDR3 DNA: TGTGCCAGCAGCCTAGCGGGAGGGCCCAAGGTTGAGCAGTTCTTC

V gene: TRBV6-5
clone size: .
J gene: TRBJ1-2
D gene: TRBD1
CDR3 protein: CASRQGALNYGYTF
CDR3 DNA: TGTGCCAGCAGACAGGGGGCGTTGAACTATGGCTACACCTTC

V gene: TRBV25-1
clone size: few
J gene: TRBJ2-6
D gene: TRBD2
CDR3 protein: CASSSSGGRLKGANVLTF
CDR3 DNA: TGTGCCAGCAGTTCCAGCGGGGGACGGCTCAAAGGGGCCAACGTCCTGACTTTC

V gene: TRBV27
clone size: .
J gene: TRBJ2-7
D gene: .
CDR3 protein: CASSLAEGGYEQYF
CDR3 DNA: TGTGCCAGCAGTTTGGCGGAGGGCGGCTACGAGCAGTACTTC

V gene: TRBV4-1
clone size: .
J gene: TRBJ1-3
D gene: .
CDR3 protein: CASSRTAGNTIYF
CDR3 DNA: TGCGCCAGCAGCCGGACAGCCGGAAACACCATATATTTT

V gene: TRBV11-2
clone size: .
J gene: TRBJ2-7
D gene: .
CDR3 protein: CAVTARGPYEQYF
CDR3 DNA: TGTGCCGTTACCGCTCGCGGGCCATACGAGCAGTACTTC

V gene: TRBV3-1/TRBV3-2
clone size: .
J gene: TRBJ2-3
D gene: TRBD1
CDR3 protein: CASSQAGTGDTDTQYF
CDR3 DNA: TGTGCCAGCAGCCAAGCCGGGACAGGGGACACAGATACGCAGTATTTT

V gene: TRBV4-1
clone size: .
J gene: TRBJ1-3
D gene: .
CDR3 protein: CASSQVRAGILSGNTIYF
CDR3 DNA: TGCGCCAGCAGCCAAGTCCGCGCGGGAATTCTCTCTGGAAACACCATATATTTT

V gene: TRBV3-1/TRBV3-2
clone size: .
J gene: TRBJ1-2
D gene: .
CDR3 protein: CASSQVPQGYYGYTF
CDR3 DNA: TGTGCCAGCAGCCAAGTACCTCAGGGGTACTATGGCTACACCTTC

V gene: TRBV11-2
clone size: .
J gene: TRBJ2-3
D gene: .
CDR3 protein: CASSLDRGEGPDTQYF
CDR3 DNA: TGTGCCAGCAGCTTAGATAGGGGGGAGGGTCCAGATACGCAGTATTTT

V gene: TRBV4-1
clone size: .
J gene: TRBJ1-5
D gene: TRBD1
CDR3 protein: CASSQDRGLGNQPQHF
CDR3 DNA: TGCGCCAGCAGCCAAGATAGGGGGCTCGGGAATCAGCCCCAGCATTTT

V gene: TRBV7-3
clone size: .
J gene: TRBJ2-2
D gene: TRBD1
CDR3 protein: CASSLMTGGPGELFF
CDR3 DNA: TGTGCCAGCAGCTTGATGACAGGGGGCCCCGGGGAGCTGTTTTTT

V gene: TRBV15
clone size: .
J gene: TRBJ1-2
D gene: .
CDR3 protein: CATSRDGGVWYGYTF
CDR3 DNA: TGTGCCACCAGCAGGGATGGGGGGGTATGGTATGGCTACACCTTC

V gene: TRBV4-2
clone size: once
J gene: TRBJ1-5
D gene: TRBD1
CDR3 protein: CASSQGQGWGNQPQHF
CDR3 DNA: TGTGCCAGCAGCCAAGGACAGGGTTGGGGTAATCAGCCCCAGCATTTT

V gene: TRBV19
clone size: .
J gene: TRBJ2-7
D gene: .
CDR3 protein: CASRRQASSYEQYF
CDR3 DNA: TGTGCCAGTAGAAGACAGGCTAGCTCCTACGAGCAGTACTTC

V gene: TRBV15
clone size: .
J gene: TRBJ2-3
D gene: .
CDR3 protein: CATSREGGYTDTQYF
CDR3 DNA: TGTGCCACCAGCAGAGAAGGAGGGTACACAGATACGCAGTATTTT

V gene: TRBV19
clone size: .
J gene: TRBJ1-1
D gene: .
CDR3 protein: CASTPVYTEAFF
CDR3 DNA: TGTGCCAGTACCCCGGTATACACTGAAGCTTTCTTT

V gene: TRBV30
clone size: .
J gene: TRBJ1-1
D gene: .
CDR3 protein: CAWSVRVNTEAFF
CDR3 DNA: TGTGCCTGGAGTGTACGGGTGAACACTGAAGCTTTCTTT

V gene: TRBV24-1
clone size: .
J gene: TRBJ2-5
D gene: .
CDR3 protein: CATSPKDSRTQYF
CDR3 DNA: TGTGCCACCAGTCCCAAAGATTCTAGGACCCAGTACTTC

V gene: TRBV27
clone size: .
J gene: TRBJ1-5
D gene: .
CDR3 protein: CASSSGTNQPQHF
CDR3 DNA: TGTGCCAGCAGTTCCGGGACAAATCAGCCCCAGCATTTT

V gene: TRBV25-1
clone size: once
J gene: TRBJ2-2
D gene: .
CDR3 protein: CASSGFDSSGELFF
CDR3 DNA: TGTGCCAGCAGTGGTTTCGACAGTTCCGGGGAGCTGTTTTTT

V gene: TRBV29-1
clone size: .
J gene: TRBJ2-7
D gene: TRBD1
CDR3 protein: CSVEWAGGTSYEQYF
CDR3 DNA: TGCAGCGTTGAATGGGCAGGGGGTACGTCCTACGAGCAGTACTTC

V gene: TRBV9
clone size: .
J gene: TRBJ2-7
D gene: .
CDR3 protein: CASSVSAGSSYEQYF
CDR3 DNA: TGTGCCAGCAGCGTAAGCGCGGGGAGCTCCTACGAGCAGTACTTC